Below are 29 T cell receptor beta chains sequenced from a single sample in a study of blood T cell repertoires in COVID-19 (dated by TCRdb to 2020 to 2022). Receptor amplification or capture employed the immunoSEQ multiplex PCR assay. TCRdb retrieved this table from immuneACCESS and kept in-frame rearrangements only. Not all clones are present; in checked studies, unresolved V genes account for under half, and no reason is known for the remainder. This sample lists 70,000 to 100,000 clones; 90% were detected once. The ten most abundant clones make up over 1.5% of the sample. What was sequenced was peripheral blood. These TCRs come from a man in his 60s with acute or convalescent COVID-19.

About this clone: One end of the junction fails to match germline, which may point to a read error. This chain links TRBV10-3 with TRBJ2-1; 9 positions agree with TRBD1. CDR3 length equals 16 residues. Per the germline V gene, CDR1 is ENHRY and CDR2 is SYGVKD. For the CDR3, the DNA is TGTGCCATCAGTACAAACACCGGGACAGGGAAGAATGAGCAGCTCTTC. It yields the protein CAISTNTGTGKNEQLF.

The chain recombines TRBV10-2 with TRBJ1-5, with D unclear. The V end lost 0 bases, the J end lost 0 bases, and 12 bases lay between the germline ends. Per germline, CDR1 WSHSY and CDR2 SAAADI. This CDR3 contains 17 residues. The CDR3 loop is CASSESSRFYSNQPQHF. CDR3 DNA: TGCGCCAGCAGTGAGTCCTCCCGATTCTATAGCAATCAGCCCCAGCATTTT.

The chain uses TRBV4-2 and TRBJ2-2; tentative D call: TRBD2 (7 bases). Per germline, CDR1 LGHNA and CDR2 YNFKEQ. V was shortened by 4 bases and J by 3 bases, with 18 bases between the two germline ends. The CDR3 contains 17 residues. The CDR3: CASSPEGGERDTGELFF. Here the CDR3 DNA reads TGTGCCAGCAGCCCCGAGGGGGGGGAGCGTGACACCGGGGAGCTGTTTTTT.

The rearrangement links TRBV2 to TRBJ2-5; D possibly corresponds to TRBD2 (5 bases). This CDR3 contains 13 residues. CDR1 SNHLY and CDR2 FYNNEI come from the germline V gene. V lost 4 bases to trimming and J lost 0 bases, with 6 bases between them. The CDR3 spells CASSVDYQETQYF. The DNA of the CDR3 is TGTGCCAGCAGTGTGGACTACCAAGAGACCCAGTACTTC. Filled out from reference TRBV2 and TRBJ2-5, the complete variable domain reads EPEVTQTPSHQVTQMGQEVILRCVPISNHLYFYWYRQILGQKVEFLVSFYNNEISEKSEIFDDQFSVERPDGSNFTLKIRSTKLEDSAMYFCASSVDYQETQYFGPGTRLLVL.

The CDR3 here is CATSRDPRSYNSPLHF. In DNA form, the CDR3 reads TGTGCCACCAGCAGAGACCCGCGCTCCTATAATTCACCCCTCCACTTT. The genes are TRBV15 and TRBJ1-6; no reliable D call. Germline values: CDR1 LNHNV, CDR2 YYDKDF (reference sequence). CDR3 length: 16 amino acids. Trimming removed 0 bases from V and 0 bases from J, with 6 bases in between.

The rearrangement links TRBV7-2 to TRBJ2-7; weak D call: TRBD2 (6 bases). Germline values: CDR1 SGHTA, CDR2 FQGNSA. Trimming left V 8 bases short and J 3 bases short, with 14 bases between. The CDR3 covers 13 residues. CDR3 residues: CASGDGGRYEQYF. DNA of the CDR3: TGTGCCAGCGGGGACGGGGGTCGCTACGAGCAGTACTTC.

This clone is a singleton in its sample. V and J are TRBV19 and TRBJ2-1; a weak D match, TRBD2 (6 bases). With 3 bases removed from V and 1 base from J, the gap between germline ends came to 7 bases. This CDR3 is built from 14 residues. Germline CDR1 reads LNHDA; CDR2 reads SQIVND (reference sequence). CDR3 DNA sequence: TGTGCCAGTAGTATCGGGACTTCCTACAATGAGCAGTTCTTC. Protein product: CASSIGTSYNEQFF.

The J gene is TRBJ2-7, the V gene TRBV15; D is unresolved. The CDR3 spans 14 residues. V lost 3 bases and J lost 0, with 9 bases in between. Germline-derived CDR1 and CDR2 are LNHNV and YYDKDF (reference sequence). The CDR3 DNA sequence: TGTGCCACCAGCAGGGTTAGGAGCTCCTACGAGCAGTACTTC. Its protein is CATSRVRSSYEQYF.

This clone was picked up a small number of times. The chain is built from TRBV6-1 and TRBJ2-5; D possibly corresponds to TRBD2 (6 bases). Germline-derived CDR1 and CDR2 are MNHNS and SASEGT. Trimming shortened V by 0 bases and J by 1 base, and 12 bases separated the two germline ends. This CDR3 contains 16 residues. The CDR3 here is CASSEALSSGQETQYF. The CDR3 DNA reads TGTGCCAGCAGTGAAGCGCTTAGTAGCGGCCAAGAGACCCAGTACTTC.

The chain is built from TRBV6-5 and TRBJ1-1; TRBD1 aligns across 7 bases. The trim removed 0 bases at V and 11 bases at J, leaving 9 bases unmatched. CDR3 length equals 14 residues. In germline, CDR1 is MNHEY, CDR2 SVGAGI. CDR3 DNA sequence: TGTGCCAGCAGTTACTCGAGACAGGGCATTGTGGCTTTCTTT. This codes for CASSYSRQGIVAFF.

The V and J genes are TRBV3-1 (or the pseudogene TRBV3-2) and TRBJ2-3; 12 bases match TRBD2. The germline V gene has CDR1 LGHDT and CDR2 YNNKEL (reference sequence). This CDR3 is built from 15 residues. V shed 5 bases, J shed 5 bases, and the junction held 5 bases outside the gene matches. CDR3 sequence (DNA): TGTGCCAGCAGCTTGACTAGCGGGAGCGGAGATACGCAGTATTTT. This encodes CASSLTSGSGDTQYF.

The rearrangement links TRBV19 to TRBJ1-2; D call uncertain. V was clipped by 1 base and J by 4 bases, with 13 bases between them. This CDR3 comprises 15 residues. Germline V gives CDR1 LNHDA, CDR2 SQIVND (reference sequence). The CDR3 spells CASSIVGGNPYGYTF. The CDR3, as DNA: TGTGCCAGTAGTATAGTGGGAGGGAACCCCTATGGCTACACCTTC.

This sequence joins TRBV11-3 and TRBJ2-7, with 8 bases aligning to TRBD2. Germline V gene sequence: CDR1 SGHNT, CDR2 YENEEA. Trimming took 8 bases from V and 3 from J; bases not matched to a gene: 6. The CDR3 loop spans 13 amino acids. The CDR3 bases are TGTGCCAGCGTGAGACGGGGGGGCTACGAGCAGTACTTC. As protein: CASVRRGGYEQYF.

The rearrangement links TRBV7-3 to TRBJ2-3, with 12 nucleotides matching TRBD2. V was pared by 5 bases and J by 2 bases, with 5 bases of the junction left unmatched. Germline V CDR1 and CDR2: SGHTA, FQGTGA. The CDR3 is made up of 16 amino acids. The CDR3 reads CASSNGLAGYTDTQYF. The CDR3 coding sequence is TGTGCCAGCAGCAACGGACTAGCGGGATACACAGATACGCAGTATTTT.

The chain carries TRBV28 and TRBJ1-3; 7 bases align to TRBD1. CDR3 length: 17 residues. V gave up 2 bases and J gave up 2 bases; unmatched junction bases: 9. The germline CDR1 and CDR2 sequences are MDHEN and SYDVKM. In nucleotides, the CDR3 is TGTGCCAGCAGTTTAGTTTTAGGGGGCGAAACTGGAAACACCATATATTTT. Translated: CASSLVLGGETGNTIYF.

The chain uses TRBV5-1 and TRBJ1-1, with a tentative D call TRBD1 (5 bases). This CDR3 has 16 amino acids. V lost 4 bases to trimming and J lost 4 bases, with 20 bases between them. Per germline, CDR1 SGHRS and CDR2 YFSETQ. The CDR3: CASSTDLTSGGTEAFF. DNA of the CDR3: TGCGCCAGCAGCACGGACCTTACTTCCGGGGGCACTGAAGCTTTCTTT. Combining the CDR3 with reference TRBV5-1 and TRBJ1-1 gives the whole variable domain KAGVTQTPRYLIKTRGQQVTLSCSPISGHRSVSWYQQTPGQGLQFLFEYFSETQRNKGNFPGRFSGRQFSNSRSEMNVSTLELGDSALYLCASSTDLTSGGTEAFFGQGTRLTVV.

The J gene is TRBJ2-3, the V gene TRBV5-4; 9 nucleotides align to TRBD2. The CDR3 covers 17 residues. The germline gives CDR1 SGHNT, CDR2 YYREEE (reference sequence). Unmatched junction bases numbered 14, after V lost 3 bases and J lost 6 bases. DNA for the CDR3: TGTGCCAGCAGCTCCGAACCGGCGGGAGGGGTCTGGGATACGCAGTATTTT. Encoded protein: CASSSEPAGGVWDTQYF. Full variable domain (rest looked up from reference TRBV5-4 and TRBJ2-3): ETGVTQSPTHLIKTRGQQVTLRCSSQSGHNTVSWYQQALGQGPQFIFQYYREEENGRGNFPPRFSGLQFPNYSSELNVNALELDDSALYLCASSSEPAGGVWDTQYFGPGTRLTVL.

V is TRBV7-9 and J is TRBJ2-1; TRBD1 might be the D (6 bases). The CDR3 runs to 14 residues. The germline V gene has CDR1 SEHNR and CDR2 FQNEAQ (reference sequence). Trimming took off 1 base at V and 4 bases at J, with 8 bases between the two ends. As DNA, the CDR3 is TGTGCCAGCAGCTTAGGACAGGATTACAATGAGCAGTTCTTC. Amino acid sequence: CASSLGQDYNEQFF.

The rearrangement links TRBV9 to TRBJ2-7; D might be TRBD1 (5 bases). There are 15 residues in the CDR3. V lost 0 bases to trimming and J lost 4 bases, with 14 bases between them. Germline CDR1 reads SGDLS; CDR2 reads YYNGEE. The CDR3 DNA sequence: TGTGCCAGCAGCGTAGGTGGGGCTACGTCGTACGAGCAGTACTTC. Residues: CASSVGGATSYEQYF.

The rearrangement links TRBV6-6 to TRBJ1-5; tentative D call: TRBD1 (6 bases). The CDR3 runs to 15 residues. In germline, CDR1 is MNHNY, CDR2 SVGAGI (reference sequence). The germline V and J ends were trimmed by 6 bases and 0 bases, with 12 bases remaining between them. CDR3 nucleotides: TGTGCCAGCAGGGGACAAAGGGATAGCAATCAGCCCCAGCATTTT. This encodes CASRGQRDSNQPQHF.

The chain is built from TRBV5-1 and TRBJ2-7, with D perhaps matching TRBD2 (5 bases). The V gene lost 4 bases and the J gene lost 3 bases, with 11 bases spanning the gap. This CDR3 is 13 amino acids long. Germline V gene sequence: CDR1 SGHRS, CDR2 YFSETQ. As DNA, the CDR3 is TGCGCCAGCAGCCCCGCCGGGGACTACGAGCAGTACTTC. The encoded protein is CASSPAGDYEQYF.

The chain recombines TRBV29-1 with TRBJ2-3, with TRBD2 as a possible D gene (6 bases). Germline lookup yields CDR1 SQVTM and CDR2 ANQGSEA. CDR3 size: 13 residues. Trimming shortened V by 5 bases and J by 2 bases, and 11 bases separated the two germline ends. The CDR3 nucleotides are TGCAGCGTTAAGCTAGCGTTCACAGATACGCAGTATTTT. It codes for CSVKLAFTDTQYF.

The chain carries TRBV18 and TRBJ1-1; D is uncertain. V was shortened by 0 bases and J by 3 bases, with 11 bases between the two germline ends. This CDR3 contains 15 residues. The germline gives CDR1 KGHSH, CDR2 LQKENI. The CDR3 coding sequence is TGTGCCAGCTCACCACCGTCGGAGGTCGACACTGAAGCTTTCTTT. It codes for CASSPPSEVDTEAFF.

This clone came up once. The V and J genes are TRBV30 and TRBJ1-1; 11 bases align to TRBD1. J lost 3 bases, V lost 4 bases, and 4 bases had no gene match. Germline loops: CDR1 GTSNPN, CDR2 SVGIG (reference sequence). This CDR3 region has 14 residues. CDR3 sequence reads: CAWKRDRGYTEAFF. The CDR3 region has the DNA TGTGCCTGGAAAAGGGACAGGGGGTACACTGAAGCTTTCTTT.

Remarks on this clone: This CDR3 is also generated by other DNA sequences in the sample. The CDR3 protein is CASSSGNQPQHF. The DNA for the CDR3 is TGTGCCAGCAGTTCAGGGAATCAGCCCCAGCATTTT. The chain links TRBV28 to TRBJ1-5; TRBD1 is a possible D gene (5 bases). The germline V gene has CDR1 MDHEN and CDR2 SYDVKM. V was trimmed by 4 bases and J by 4 bases, leaving 5 bases between them. The CDR3 totals 12 residues.

This clone occurred once. V and J are TRBV25-1 and TRBJ2-2; no definite D call. Trimming removed 1 base from V and 8 bases from J, with 20 bases in between. This CDR3 comprises 17 residues. Germline CDR1 MGHDK, CDR2 SYGVNS. CDR3: CASSESIIHGLNGELFF. CDR3 nucleotide sequence: TGTGCCAGCAGTGAATCCATCATTCACGGTCTGAATGGGGAGCTGTTTTTT.

This clone occurred a few times. The rearrangement links TRBV7-9 to TRBJ2-7; a possible D gene is TRBD1 (5 bases). Germline CDR1 reads SEHNR; CDR2 reads FQNEAQ (reference sequence). Deletions cut 8 bases from V and 2 bases from J, with 13 bases between. The CDR3 has 13 amino acids. The CDR3 sequence is CASGSQGPYEQYF. DNA of the CDR3: TGTGCCAGCGGAAGTCAGGGCCCCTACGAGCAGTACTTC.

The chain uses TRBV6-5 and TRBJ1-1; D is uncertain. The CDR3 length is 12 residues. V lost 8 bases to trimming and J lost 3 bases, with 10 bases between them. The germline V gene has CDR1 MNHEY and CDR2 SVGAGI. The CDR3 here is CASGSRDTEAFF. The CDR3 region has the DNA TGTGCCAGCGGGAGCCGGGACACTGAAGCTTTCTTT.

The chain links TRBV6-4 to TRBJ2-1; D possibly corresponds to TRBD2 (6 bases). This CDR3 contains 12 residues. Trimming took 0 bases from V and 13 from J, leaving 10 bases between them. The germline gives CDR1 MRHNA, CDR2 SNTAGT. CDR3 coding DNA: TGTGCCAGCAGTGACTCGGGCGGGGTCCAGTTCTTC. Amino acid sequence: CASSDSGGVQFF.